This T cell receptor beta chain was captured by sequencing in a study of identical twins. The V end lost 0 bases, the J end lost 5 bases, and 8 bases lay between the germline ends. Germline V lookup: CDR1 GTSNPN, CDR2 SVGIG (reference sequence). The CDR3 totals 13 residues. TCRdb fed the 5' RACE reads into MiXCR, producing one record per CDR3 protein. The sample lists about 720,000 distinct CDR3 sequences, 8.5% to 9% occurring once. General study points: In beta out-of-frame sequences, the excess sharing between twins was weaker.

With regard to this clonotype: Its target is unknown.

Another study also made use of these data, one on yellow fever vaccine responses in identical twins. Per that study: On the reported evidence, twins' vaccine T cell responses seemed partly convergent and partly personalized.

V usage is TRBV30 and J usage is TRBJ2-1; possibly TRBD1 or TRBD2 for D (6 bases each). The sequenced sample was PBMCs. This clonotype was obtained from a woman between 18 and 29 years old in good health. The CDR3 nucleotides read TGTGCCTGGAGTGTAGGGGGGAACAATGAGCAGTTCTTC. Its translation is CAWSVGGNNEQFF.